This T cell receptor (beta chain) appears in the sequencing data of a study of T cell responses to AZD1222 COVID-19 vaccine. Findings of the study overall: Spike-specific TCR breadth and depth went up after people got two AZD1222 doses. Only a handful of people who got AZD1222 tested seropositive at baseline. Clonal diversity may have been underestimated, and the donors were mostly white British, with more females than males. The study found vaccine-associated CD4 TCRs spanning spike, dominant at 160-218 and 743-854.

This clone was seen only a few times. Its target is unknown. The repertoire was sequenced with immunoSEQ multiplex PCR; TCRdb's copy has only in-frame clones and lacks some. The sample holds some 96,000 clones, 85% to 90% seen once. The CDR3 runs 14 residues. Germline CDR1 is SGDLS and CDR2 is YYNGEE. Trimming took 3 bases from V and 5 from J, leaving 13 bases between them. This TCR was recovered from an adult in good health. The source material was peripheral blood, sampled on day 0 of AZD1222 vaccination. The genes are TRBV9 and TRBJ2-3; D is possibly TRBD2 (6 bases). CDR3 protein: CASSATSYGDTQYF. The CDR3 DNA sequence: TGTGCCAGCAGCGCCACTAGCTACGGAGATACGCAGTATTTT.